The 28 T cell receptor beta chains below come from one sample, sequenced in a study of T cells after posttransplantation cyclophosphamide (dated by TCRdb to the mid-2010s). The receptor library was made with the immunoSEQ multiplex PCR assay. TCRdb limited this immuneACCESS table to in-frame rearrangements with V and J called. A share of clones is missing; checked studies link under half to unresolved V genes, and the rest is unexplained. This sample holds about 28,000 clones; 80% to 90% were observed only once. The ten largest make up more than 3% of the sample. Sequencing input: PBMCs. The receptors stem from a man between 45 and 60 years old.

The V call is TRBV28, the J call TRBJ2-7; the match to TRBD1 covers 7 bases. The CDR3 has 17 amino acids. V lost 3 bases to trimming and J lost 3 bases; unmatched junction nucleotides: 14. Looked up from germline, CDR1 is MDHEN and CDR2 is SYDVKM. CDR3 in DNA: TGTGCCAGCAGTTTTTTTCCGTCCGGGGACAGACACTACGAGCAGTACTTC. This encodes CASSFFPSGDRHYEQYF.

The rearrangement links TRBV28 to TRBJ2-2; 8 nucleotides align to TRBD2. V was pared by 3 bases and J by 1 base, with 1 base of the junction left unmatched. This CDR3 spans 15 amino acids. Germline lookup yields CDR1 MDHEN and CDR2 SYDVKM. The CDR3 spells CASSFTSGNTGELFF. CDR3 DNA: TGTGCCAGCAGTTTCACTAGCGGGAACACCGGGGAGCTGTTTTTT. Together with reference TRBV28 and TRBJ2-2, the CDR3 gives the full variable domain: DVKVTQSSRYLVKRTGEKVFLECVQDMDHENMFWYRQDPGLGLRLIYFSYDVKMKEKGDIPEGYSVSREKKERFSLILESASTNQTSMYLCASSFTSGNTGELFFGEGSRLTVL.

The chain recombines TRBV7-2 with TRBJ2-5, with a tentative D call TRBD1 (6 bases). The CDR3 is made up of 19 amino acids. Deletions cut 1 base from V and 5 bases from J, with 26 bases between. Germline V CDR1 and CDR2: SGHTA, FQGNSA. For the CDR3, the DNA is TGTGCCAGCAGCTTAGGGTTCGGTCTCGGGTCAGGGGCCGGGGAGACCCAGTACTTC. Translated, it gives CASSLGFGLGSGAGETQYF.

The chain recombines TRBV7-3 with TRBJ2-1, with TRBD2 as a possible D gene (6 bases). V was trimmed by 8 bases and J by 4 bases, leaving 9 bases between them. CDR1 SGHTA and CDR2 FQGTGA come from the germline V gene. The CDR3 is 12 residues long. CDR3 loop: CASGSGYNEQFF. In DNA, the CDR3 is TGTGCCAGCGGTAGCGGTTACAATGAGCAGTTCTTC.

This sequence joins TRBV11-3 and TRBJ2-7, with TRBD1 as a possible D gene (5 bases). Deletions cut 3 bases from V and 4 bases from J, with 7 bases between. CDR3 length: 12 residues. Looked up from germline, CDR1 is SGHNT and CDR2 is YENEEA. Written as DNA, the CDR3 is TGTGCCAGCAGCTTCAGGGCTTACGAGCAGTACTTC. Amino acids: CASSFRAYEQYF. Filled out from reference TRBV11-3 and TRBJ2-7, the complete variable domain reads EAGVVQSPRYKIIEKKQPVAFWCNPISGHNTLYWYLQNLGQGPELLIRYENEEAVDDSQLPKDRFSAERLKGVDSTLKIQPAELGDSAVYLCASSFRAYEQYFGPGTRLTVT.

This chain connects TRBV7-3 to TRBJ1-1; no reliable D call. V was clipped by 5 bases and J by 8 bases, with 12 bases between them. The CDR3 runs to 12 residues. CDR1 is SGHTA and CDR2 is FQGTGA in the germline V gene. The DNA for the CDR3 is TGTGCCAGCAGCGAGAGTAGTCCCGAAGCTTTCTTT. This translates into CASSESSPEAFF. Complete variable domain (other parts from reference TRBV7-3 and TRBJ1-1): GAGVSQTPSNKVTEKGKYVELRCDPISGHTALYWYRQSLGQGPEFLIYFQGTGAADDSGLPNDRFFAVRPEGSVSTLKIQRTERGDSAVYLCASSESSPEAFFGQGTRLTVV.

This chain links TRBV6-5 with TRBJ2-6, with 7 bases aligning to TRBD1. CDR3 size: 14 residues. V shed 7 bases, J shed 2 bases, and the junction held 2 bases outside the gene matches. Germline lookup yields CDR1 MNHEY and CDR2 SVGAGI. CDR3 region: CASMTGTGANVLTF. In nucleotides, the CDR3 is TGTGCCAGCATGACAGGGACTGGGGCCAACGTCCTGACTTTC.

The chain employs TRBV5-4 and TRBJ1-1; D not resolved. Per the germline V gene, CDR1 is SGHNT and CDR2 is YYREEE (reference sequence). The CDR3 consists of 14 residues. The V gene lost 0 bases and the J gene lost 0 bases, with 6 bases spanning the gap. Here the CDR3 DNA reads TGTGCCAGCAGCTTGGACAGTTTGAACACTGAAGCTTTCTTT. This gives the protein CASSLDSLNTEAFF.

The chain links TRBV28 to TRBJ1-2, with D possibly matching TRBD1 (6 bases). Germline values: CDR1 MDHEN, CDR2 SYDVKM. V lost 4 bases to trimming and J lost 2 bases, with 14 bases between them. This CDR3 is built from 15 residues. The CDR3 sequence is CASSSGGGGNYGYTF. In nucleotides, the CDR3 is TGTGCCAGCAGTTCGGGTGGGGGCGGAAACTATGGCTACACCTTC.

The gene calls are TRBV4-1 and TRBJ1-4; 8 nucleotides match TRBD1. Germline-derived CDR1 and CDR2 are MGHRA and YSYEKL. There are 17 residues in the CDR3. Trimming removed 0 bases from V and 10 bases from J; junction bases left unmatched: 13. The CDR3 DNA follows: TGCGCCAGCAGCCAAGATCGGCAGGGGGCGATATTAGGAAAACTGTTTTTT. It yields the protein CASSQDRQGAILGKLFF.

V gene TRBV28 combines with J gene TRBJ2-5, with TRBD2 as a possible D gene (5 bases). The CDR3 spans 13 residues. The V gene lost 2 bases and the J gene lost 3 bases, with 7 bases spanning the gap. Germline values: CDR1 MDHEN, CDR2 SYDVKM. CDR3 in amino acids: CASSLAGKETQYF. DNA for the CDR3: TGTGCCAGCAGTTTAGCGGGTAAAGAGACCCAGTACTTC.

The chain recombines TRBV19 with TRBJ2-3; 7 bases agree with TRBD2. Germline V gives CDR1 LNHDA, CDR2 SQIVND (reference sequence). After removal of 5 bases from V and 0 bases from J, the junction contained 8 bases not matched to a gene. The CDR3 runs to 16 residues. Here the CDR3 DNA reads TGTGCCAGTAGTGGATGGCTAGCGGCTAGCACAGATACGCAGTATTTT. It yields the protein CASSGWLAASTDTQYF.

The chain carries TRBV30 and TRBJ2-1, with D perhaps matching TRBD2 (5 bases). The CDR3 has 14 amino acids. Trimming removed 0 bases from V and 3 bases from J, with 9 bases in between. CDR1 is GTSNPN, CDR2 SVGIG, per germline (reference sequence). The CDR3, as DNA: TGTGCCTGGAGTGTACGGACTGGCTACAATGAGCAGTTCTTC. This codes for CAWSVRTGYNEQFF.

The count of this clone is one. The J gene is TRBJ1-1, the V gene TRBV19; 10 bases match TRBD1. J was trimmed by 7 bases and V by 7 bases; bases with no gene match: 15. The CDR3 contains 16 residues. The germline gives CDR1 LNHDA, CDR2 SQIVND (reference sequence). The CDR3 nucleotides read TGTGCCAGTACCCACCTGGGGACAGGGGTTAGGAGTGAAGCTTTCTTT. This codes for CASTHLGTGVRSEAFF.

The chain is built from TRBV10-3 and TRBJ1-6; weak D call: TRBD1 (5 bases). Deletions cut 0 bases from V and 0 bases from J, with 12 bases between. CDR1 and CDR2 (germline): ENHRY, SYGVKD. This CDR3 spans 18 amino acids. This CDR3 reads CAISESFQGSSYNSPLHF. CDR3 DNA: TGTGCCATCAGTGAGTCGTTCCAGGGTAGCTCCTATAATTCACCCCTCCACTTT.

The chain uses TRBV7-8 and TRBJ1-2; the match to TRBD1 covers 8 bases. The CDR3 is 14 residues long. Trimming took 0 bases from V and 5 from J; bases not matched to a gene: 2. Germline V gives CDR1 SGHVS, CDR2 FQNEAQ. CDR3 sequence: CASSLAQGGYGYTF. The CDR3 DNA follows: TGTGCCAGCAGCTTAGCACAGGGGGGGTATGGCTACACCTTC.

CDR3 residues: CASSPLAGGDNEQFF. The CDR3 DNA reads TGTGCCAGCTCACCACTAGCGGGAGGGGACAATGAGCAGTTCTTC. The chain has TRBV18 and TRBJ2-1; 11 positions agree with TRBD2. The ends lost 1 base at V and 5 bases at J; junction bases unmatched: 1. There are 15 residues in the CDR3. CDR1 and CDR2 from the germline V gene are KGHSH and LQKENI.

J is TRBJ2-1 and V is TRBV11-1, with TRBD1 identical over 7 bases. The CDR3 contains 13 residues. Per germline, CDR1 SGHAT and CDR2 FQDESV (reference sequence). V shed 3 bases, J shed 7 bases, and the junction held 3 bases outside the gene matches. In DNA form, the CDR3 reads TGTGCCAGCAGCTTTGGGGGACAGAATGAGCAGTTCTTC. Protein sequence: CASSFGGQNEQFF.

A single count supports this clone. The V call is TRBV5-4, the J call TRBJ1-4, with unresolved D. V was trimmed by 0 bases and J by 6 bases, leaving 9 bases between them. The germline gives CDR1 SGHNT, CDR2 YYREEE (reference sequence). The CDR3 is 14 amino acids. CDR3 DNA sequence: TGTGCCAGCAGCTTGGCTGGGAGAGATGAAAAACTGTTTTTT. This encodes CASSLAGRDEKLFF.

The CDR3 reads CASSQSNRGSGNTIYF. CDR3 in DNA: TGCGCCAGCAGCCAATCGAACAGGGGGTCTGGAAACACCATATATTTT. This rearrangement joins TRBV4-1 to TRBJ1-3; 8 positions agree with TRBD1. CDR3 size: 16 residues. Trimming cost V 2 bases and J 1 base; bases outside gene matches: 4. In germline, CDR1 is MGHRA, CDR2 YSYEKL.

The rearrangement uses TRBV4-3 and TRBJ2-3; 9 bases are a match to TRBD2. Per germline, CDR1 LGHNA and CDR2 YSLEER. Unmatched junction bases numbered 2, after V lost 0 bases and J lost 1 base. This CDR3 has 16 amino acids. The CDR3 is CASSQEASGGTDTQYF. The CDR3 nucleotides read TGCGCCAGCAGCCAAGAAGCTAGCGGGGGCACAGATACGCAGTATTTT.

The V call is TRBV7-9, the J call TRBJ1-2; 7 bases fit TRBD1. The CDR3 totals 15 residues. V gave up 3 bases and J gave up 4 bases; unmatched junction bases: 8. Germline V gene data show CDR1 as SEHNR and CDR2 as FQNEAQ (reference sequence). The CDR3 loop is CASSFSLRGSYGYTF. CDR3 nucleotides: TGTGCCAGCAGCTTTAGCCTCAGGGGGTCCTATGGCTACACCTTC.

The chain couples TRBV2 to TRBJ2-7, with 7 bases identical to TRBD2. CDR3 length: 13 amino acids. From germline, CDR1 is SNHLY and CDR2 FYNNEI. The V segment lost 8 bases and the J segment 4 bases; nucleotides outside the gene matches: 8. The CDR3 DNA follows: TGTGCCAGCGGAGGACTAGGGGATTACGAGCAGTACTTC. Its protein is CASGGLGDYEQYF.

The chain carries TRBV28 and TRBJ1-1, with 8 bases identical to TRBD1. Germline V lookup: CDR1 MDHEN, CDR2 SYDVKM. V lost 8 bases to trimming and J lost 2 bases; unmatched junction nucleotides: 4. This CDR3 has 13 amino acids. CDR3 nucleotides: TGTGCCAGCCGCGGACAGGGTAACACTGAAGCTTTCTTT. It is translated as CASRGQGNTEAFF.

The chain combines TRBV6-6 with TRBJ1-3, with D perhaps matching TRBD1 (5 bases). This CDR3 is 13 amino acids long. Germline V gives CDR1 MNHNY, CDR2 SVGAGI (reference sequence). The V and J ends lost 7 bases and 4 bases respectively, with 11 bases between them. CDR3 sequence reads: CASNGGPGNTIYF. The CDR3 DNA reads TGTGCCAGCAACGGGGGTCCCGGAAACACCATATATTTT.

The chain is built from TRBV11-3 and TRBJ1-5; D not resolved. From germline, CDR1 is SGHNT and CDR2 YENEEA. The V and J ends lost 0 bases and 1 base respectively, with 4 bases between them. This CDR3 is 14 amino acids long. CDR3 sequence reads: CASSLDASNQPQHF. The CDR3 DNA follows: TGTGCCAGCAGCTTAGATGCGAGCAATCAGCCCCAGCATTTT.

The chain has TRBV19 and TRBJ2-3; TRBD2 matches 11 bases. The CDR3 is 16 residues long. V lost 3 bases to trimming and J lost 2 bases; unmatched junction nucleotides: 4. Germline CDR1 reads LNHDA; CDR2 reads SQIVND (reference sequence). CDR3 in amino acids: CASSIGTSGDTDTQYF. As DNA, the CDR3 is TGTGCCAGTAGTATTGGGACTAGCGGAGACACAGATACGCAGTATTTT.

About this clone: One junction end does not reproduce the germline sequence, and a read error may be involved. J is TRBJ2-5 and V is TRBV7-7, with TRBD1 matching over 9 bases. The CDR3 loop spans 16 amino acids. Germline CDR1 is SSHAT and CDR2 is FNYEAQ (reference sequence). This chain's CDR3 is CASSPRGQGLGETQYF. CDR3 sequence (DNA): TGTGCTAGCAGCCCCCGAGGACAGGGGTTAGGGGAGACCCAGTACTTC.